The rows below give T cell receptor beta chains drawn from one sample of a study of shared clonotypes between healthy human individuals. Sequencing used immunoSEQ multiplex PCR; TCRdb keeps in-frame clones, though not all of them. This sample carries just over 2,000,000 clones, about 95% of them seen once, and the ten largest clones take 0.85% to 1.2%. The specimen was naive CD8+ T cells sorted from blood. These receptors all come from a man aged 18 to 29 in good health. Both conserved end residues are part of each CDR3. A D gene is named only where the DNA matches it firmly. Size values are once, few and many counts, or a class for expanded clones, and some rows have none.

J gene: TRBJ2-7
D gene: .
V gene: TRBV5-8
CDR3 length: 14
clone size: .
CDR3 DNA: TGTGCCAGCAGCTTTTCCCAAGACGACTACGAGCAGTACTTC
CDR3 protein: CASSFSQDDYEQYF

J gene: TRBJ1-1
D gene: TRBD1
V gene: TRBV11-2
CDR3 length: 14
clone size: .
CDR3 DNA: TGTGCCAGCAGCAGCCCGGACAGGGGACCTGAAGCTTTCTTT
CDR3 protein: CASSSPDRGPEAFF

J gene: TRBJ2-5
D gene: .
V gene: TRBV9
CDR3 length: 14
clone size: .
CDR3 DNA: TGTGCCAGCAGCCCATGGCCAATCGAAGAGACCCAGTACTTC
CDR3 protein: CASSPWPIEETQYF

J gene: TRBJ2-2
D gene: TRBD1
V gene: TRBV27
CDR3 length: 16
clone size: .
CDR3 DNA: TGTGCCAGCAGTCCTAGTTGGGGACAGTACACCGGGGAGCTGTTTTTT
CDR3 protein: CASSPSWGQYTGELFF

J gene: TRBJ2-1
D gene: .
V gene: TRBV13
CDR3 length: 18
clone size: .
CDR3 DNA: TGTGCCAGCAGCTCCCAGGTGGGGGCGGACAGCTCCTACAATGAGCAGTTCTTC
CDR3 protein: CASSSQVGADSSYNEQFF

J gene: TRBJ2-3
D gene: .
V gene: TRBV7-8
CDR3 length: 14
clone size: .
CDR3 DNA: TGTGCCAGCAGCCTTAGGACTTTCACAGATACGCAGTATTTT
CDR3 protein: CASSLRTFTDTQYF

J gene: TRBJ1-1
D gene: .
V gene: TRBV7-2
CDR3 length: 14
clone size: .
CDR3 DNA: TGTGCCAGCAGCTTAGTGACTCCGAAGCCTGAAGCTTTCTTT
CDR3 protein: CASSLVTPKPEAFF

J gene: TRBJ2-7
D gene: TRBD1
V gene: TRBV27
CDR3 length: 16
clone size: .
CDR3 DNA: TGTGCCAGCAGTTTTGGGCCGGGACAGGGGATCTACGAGCAGTACTTC
CDR3 protein: CASSFGPGQGIYEQYF

J gene: TRBJ2-7
D gene: TRBD1
V gene: TRBV27
CDR3 length: 13
clone size: .
CDR3 DNA: TGTGCCAGCAGTTTAAGGGACAGCTACGAGCAGTACTTC
CDR3 protein: CASSLRDSYEQYF

J gene: TRBJ2-7
D gene: .
V gene: TRBV11-2
CDR3 length: 12
clone size: .
CDR3 DNA: TGTGCCAGCAGCTTAGGGGGGGTAGGGCAGTACTTC
CDR3 protein: CASSLGGVGQYF

J gene: TRBJ2-7
D gene: .
V gene: TRBV6-5
CDR3 length: 12
clone size: .
CDR3 DNA: TGTGCCAGCAGTTACCGAGGCTACGAGCAGTACTTC
CDR3 protein: CASSYRGYEQYF

J gene: TRBJ2-2
D gene: .
V gene: TRBV29-1
CDR3 length: 14
clone size: .
CDR3 DNA: TGCAGCGTTGAATATCTAGGGAACACCGGGGAGCTGTTTTTT
CDR3 protein: CSVEYLGNTGELFF

J gene: TRBJ2-7
D gene: .
V gene: TRBV11-2
CDR3 length: 17
clone size: .
CDR3 DNA: TGTGCCAGCAGCCTCCAGCCCAACTTGGGCTACGAAGACGAGCAGTACTTC
CDR3 protein: CASSLQPNLGYEDEQYF

J gene: TRBJ2-2
D gene: .
V gene: TRBV5-1
CDR3 length: 14
clone size: .
CDR3 DNA: TGCGCCAGCAGCTCCGACCTAAACACCGGGGAGCTGTTTTTT
CDR3 protein: CASSSDLNTGELFF

J gene: TRBJ2-7
D gene: TRBD2
V gene: TRBV11-2
CDR3 length: 17
clone size: .
CDR3 DNA: TGTGCCAGCAGCTTTGGGACTAGCGAAGTTTTCTCCTACGAGCAGTACTTC
CDR3 protein: CASSFGTSEVFSYEQYF

J gene: TRBJ2-7
D gene: TRBD2
V gene: TRBV27
CDR3 length: 15
clone size: once
CDR3 DNA: TGTGCCAGCAGTTTTGGGGCCAGCGGGAGCTACGAGCAGTACTTC
CDR3 protein: CASSFGASGSYEQYF

J gene: TRBJ1-4
D gene: .
V gene: TRBV7-8
CDR3 length: 14
clone size: once
CDR3 DNA: TGTGCCAGCAGCGCCCCGGGGAACTGGGAAAAACTGTTTTTT
CDR3 protein: CASSAPGNWEKLFF

J gene: TRBJ1-6
D gene: .
V gene: TRBV28
CDR3 length: 13
clone size: .
CDR3 DNA: TGTGCCAGCAGTTTAGGCCGTAATTCACCCCTCCACTTT
CDR3 protein: CASSLGRNSPLHF

J gene: TRBJ2-3
D gene: TRBD2
V gene: TRBV6-5
CDR3 length: 14
clone size: .
CDR3 DNA: TGTGCCAGCAGTTATGGGGGGGTCACAGATACGCAGTATTTT
CDR3 protein: CASSYGGVTDTQYF

J gene: TRBJ2-5
D gene: TRBD2
V gene: TRBV27
CDR3 length: 16
clone size: .
CDR3 DNA: TGTGCCAGCAGTTTATCAGCGGGGGCGGAACAAGAGACCCAGTACTTC
CDR3 protein: CASSLSAGAEQETQYF

J gene: TRBJ1-1
D gene: TRBD1
V gene: TRBV19
CDR3 length: 14
clone size: .
CDR3 DNA: TGTGCCAGTACCCCAGGGACAGGGGTCACTGAAGCTTTCTTT
CDR3 protein: CASTPGTGVTEAFF

J gene: TRBJ2-2
D gene: TRBD2
V gene: TRBV6-6
CDR3 length: 13
clone size: .
CDR3 DNA: TGTGCCAGCAGTCCCGGACTAGCCGGGGAGCTGTTTTTT
CDR3 protein: CASSPGLAGELFF

J gene: TRBJ2-4
D gene: .
V gene: TRBV6-5
CDR3 length: 13
clone size: .
CDR3 DNA: TGTGCCAGCAACCCGCAGGAGTCAGACATTCAGTACTTC
CDR3 protein: CASNPQESDIQYF

J gene: TRBJ2-5
D gene: .
V gene: TRBV7-2
CDR3 length: 15
clone size: .
CDR3 DNA: TGTGCCAGCAGCCCGAGGGGGTATAGTCGAGAGACCCAGTACTTC
CDR3 protein: CASSPRGYSRETQYF

J gene: TRBJ2-1
D gene: .
V gene: TRBV5-4
CDR3 length: 13
clone size: .
CDR3 DNA: TGTGCCAGCAGCCCCCCGTCCTACAATGAGCAGTTCTTC
CDR3 protein: CASSPPSYNEQFF

J gene: TRBJ2-1
D gene: .
V gene: TRBV5-1
CDR3 length: 14
clone size: .
CDR3 DNA: TGCGCCAGCAGCGCGGGGGACAGTGACAATGAGCAGTTCTTC
CDR3 protein: CASSAGDSDNEQFF

J gene: TRBJ2-3
D gene: TRBD2
V gene: TRBV29-1
CDR3 length: 17
clone size: once
CDR3 DNA: TGCAGCGTCCTCTCTGCGGCACTAGCGGGAGGAATAGATACGCAGTATTTT
CDR3 protein: CSVLSAALAGGIDTQYF

J gene: TRBJ2-1
D gene: .
V gene: TRBV13
CDR3 length: 16
clone size: .
CDR3 DNA: TGTGCCAGCAGCTTAGGCCTGGCGGGATCCTACAATGAGCAGTTCTTC
CDR3 protein: CASSLGLAGSYNEQFF

J gene: TRBJ1-6
D gene: TRBD1
V gene: TRBV18
CDR3 length: 18
clone size: .
CDR3 DNA: TGTGCCAGCTCACCACGCCACGGGACAGTGGAGTTAAATTCACCCCTCCACTTT
CDR3 protein: CASSPRHGTVELNSPLHF

J gene: TRBJ2-7
D gene: .
V gene: TRBV4-1
CDR3 length: 13
clone size: .
CDR3 DNA: TGCGCCAGCAGCGAAGGAGGGCTCTACGAGCAGTACTTC
CDR3 protein: CASSEGGLYEQYF

J gene: TRBJ2-7
D gene: .
V gene: TRBV27
CDR3 length: 12
clone size: .
CDR3 DNA: TGTGCCAGCAGTGGCAGGGGCAGCGAGCAGTACTTC
CDR3 protein: CASSGRGSEQYF

J gene: TRBJ1-4
D gene: .
V gene: TRBV19
CDR3 length: 15
clone size: .
CDR3 DNA: TGTGCCAGTAGTCTCGGGACGGCAACTAATGAAAAACTGTTTTTT
CDR3 protein: CASSLGTATNEKLFF

J gene: TRBJ2-3
D gene: TRBD2
V gene: TRBV15
CDR3 length: 14
clone size: .
CDR3 DNA: TGTGCCACCAGCGCTAGCGGGAGCACAGATACGCAGTATTTT
CDR3 protein: CATSASGSTDTQYF

J gene: TRBJ2-5
D gene: .
V gene: TRBV7-8
CDR3 length: 13
clone size: .
CDR3 DNA: TGTGCCAGCAGCTTAGGGGGGAAAGAGACCCAGTACTTC
CDR3 protein: CASSLGGKETQYF

J gene: TRBJ2-7
D gene: .
V gene: TRBV4-1
CDR3 length: 16
clone size: .
CDR3 DNA: TGCGCCAGCAGCCAAGAAGGGGCGAGGGGGACCTACGAGCAGTACTTC
CDR3 protein: CASSQEGARGTYEQYF

J gene: TRBJ1-2
D gene: .
V gene: TRBV7-9
CDR3 length: 13
clone size: .
CDR3 DNA: TGTGCCAGCAGCCCAGGGGTGAGCTATGGCTACACCTTC
CDR3 protein: CASSPGVSYGYTF

J gene: TRBJ1-6
D gene: .
V gene: TRBV15
CDR3 length: 17
clone size: once
CDR3 DNA: TGTGCCACCAGCAGACCATCAGGGGATTCCTATAATTCACCCCTCCACTTT
CDR3 protein: CATSRPSGDSYNSPLHF

J gene: TRBJ2-7
D gene: .
V gene: TRBV10-3
CDR3 length: 14
clone size: .
CDR3 DNA: TGTGCCATCAGTGAGCCGGACTATTCCTACGAGCAGTACTTC
CDR3 protein: CAISEPDYSYEQYF

J gene: TRBJ2-5
D gene: .
V gene: TRBV6-6
CDR3 length: 16
clone size: .
CDR3 DNA: TGTGCCAGCAGCCCCCCGAGGGCAGGAACGCAAGAGACCCAGTACTTC
CDR3 protein: CASSPPRAGTQETQYF

J gene: TRBJ2-7
D gene: .
V gene: TRBV2
CDR3 length: 15
clone size: .
CDR3 DNA: TGTGCCAGCAGTGAAAAGTTTACGGGTAGTTACGAGCAGTACTTC
CDR3 protein: CASSEKFTGSYEQYF